These 32 T cell receptor beta chains came from one sample sequenced in a study of cytomegalovirus exposure and HLA in healthy donors. The protocol was immunoSEQ multiplex PCR, while the TCRdb copy is restricted to in-frame clones and leaves out a portion. The sample lists around 350,000 clones, 70% to 90% occurring once. The source material was PBMCs. These TCRs come from a woman aged 18-29 years in good health and CMV-seronegative.

A single count supports this clone. This chain connects TRBV6-6 to TRBJ2-5, with 9 positions matching TRBD2. Germline assignment: CDR1 MNHNY and CDR2 SVGAGI (reference sequence). The V segment lost 0 bases and the J segment 5 bases; nucleotides outside the gene matches: 7. The length of the CDR3 is 16 residues. This CDR3 is CASSYSGGGAEETQYF. The DNA for the CDR3 is TGTGCCAGCAGTTACTCGGGCGGGGGGGCCGAGGAGACCCAGTACTTC.

The V gene is TRBV23-1, the J gene TRBJ1-3; possible D gene TRBD1, 5 bases. TRBV23-1 is sorted into the ORF group, with uncertain function. V gave up 3 bases and J gave up 0 bases, with 12 bases separating them. There are 16 residues in the CDR3. The CDR3 nucleotides are TGCGCCAGCAGTCATCCAAGACAGACCTCTGGAAACACCATATATTTT. It translates to CASSHPRQTSGNTIYF.

The chain has TRBV7-7 and TRBJ2-7, with 8 bases lining up with TRBD1. Germline V CDR1 and CDR2: SSHAT, FNYEAQ (reference sequence). The CDR3 spans 15 residues. V trimming: 0 bases; J trimming: 6 bases; junction bases outside the gene matches: 7. CDR3 loop: CASSLAPGQGSEQYF. CDR3 nucleotides: TGTGCCAGCAGCTTAGCGCCCGGACAGGGTAGCGAGCAGTACTTC.

The chain combines TRBV5-4 with TRBJ2-1; 12 positions match TRBD2. J was trimmed by 10 bases and V by 4 bases; bases with no gene match: 9. The germline gives CDR1 SGHNT, CDR2 YYREEE (reference sequence). The CDR3 spans 15 residues. CDR3 amino acids: CASSLGTSGSTEQFF. CDR3 in DNA: TGTGCCAGCAGCCTTGGGACTAGCGGGTCCACCGAGCAGTTCTTC.

This chain joins TRBV19 and TRBJ1-1; D unclear. CDR1 is LNHDA, CDR2 SQIVND, per germline (reference sequence). CDR3 length: 12 residues. Trimming removed 7 bases from V and 1 base from J, with 7 bases in between. The CDR3 reads CASTNRNTEAFF. In DNA form, the CDR3 reads TGTGCCAGTACCAACAGGAACACTGAAGCTTTCTTT.

In this sample, this clone turned up a few times. This sequence joins TRBV2 and TRBJ1-1; possible D gene TRBD1, 5 bases. CDR1 is SNHLY and CDR2 is FYNNEI in the germline V gene. The CDR3 is 14 amino acids. V dropped 6 bases and J dropped 6 bases, with 17 bases sitting between them. This CDR3 is CASRLEGKQAEAFF. The CDR3 DNA is TGTGCCAGCAGGTTGGAGGGTAAACAGGCTGAAGCTTTCTTT.

The rearrangement joins TRBV27 to TRBJ2-7; no clear D. Germline lookup yields CDR1 MNHEY and CDR2 SMNVEV (reference sequence). This CDR3 has 14 amino acids. Trimming stripped 8 bases from V and 6 bases from J, with 20 bases between. In nucleotides, the CDR3 is TGTGCCAGCGCCCCGAGGTCCTCATGGGTCGAGCAGTACTTC. Amino acids: CASAPRSSWVEQYF.

The chain employs TRBV6-5 and TRBJ2-1; D is possibly TRBD1 (6 bases). Trimming removed 6 bases from V and 11 bases from J, with 14 bases in between. Germline loops: CDR1 MNHEY, CDR2 SVGAGI. This CDR3 comprises 12 residues. CDR3 amino acids: CASSLQGRKQFF. CDR3 sequence (DNA): TGTGCCAGCAGCCTCCAGGGGCGTAAGCAGTTCTTC.

The gene calls are TRBV27 and TRBJ2-4; 15 nucleotides align to TRBD2. Trimming at V came to 8 bases and at J to 0 bases, leaving 14 bases not matched to a gene. CDR1 and CDR2 (germline): MNHEY, SMNVEV (reference sequence). This CDR3 region has 20 residues. CDR3 nucleotides: TGTGCCAGCCGTCCGGGGACTAGCGGGGGGCCGGGGCAAGCCAAAAACATTCAGTACTTC. It codes for CASRPGTSGGPGQAKNIQYF.

This chain uses TRBV19 with TRBJ2-1; D call uncertain. Between the trimmed V and J ends, which lost 4 bases and 6 bases, there was a span of 4 bases. The germline gives CDR1 LNHDA, CDR2 SQIVND (reference sequence). The CDR3 totals 11 residues. CDR3 residues: CASSTSNEQFF. CDR3 nucleotide sequence: TGTGCCAGTAGTACCAGCAATGAGCAGTTCTTC.

CDR3 bases: TGTGCCAGCAGTTACTTCAGGGAGGCTCAGCCCCAGCATTTT. Its translation is CASSYFREAQPQHF. The chain is built from TRBV6-6 and TRBJ1-5, with D maybe TRBD1 (5 bases). The CDR3 consists of 14 residues. Per germline, CDR1 MNHNY and CDR2 SVGAGI (reference sequence). V was clipped by 1 base and J by 6 bases, with 10 bases between them.

The chain combines TRBV28 with TRBJ1-4; TRBD1 is a possible D gene (6 bases). The germline CDR1 and CDR2 sequences are MDHEN and SYDVKM. This CDR3 is 14 amino acids long. Trimming stripped 4 bases from V and 8 bases from J, with 14 bases between. The chain's CDR3 is CASSYPGVEEKLFF. In DNA form, the CDR3 reads TGTGCCAGCAGTTATCCAGGGGTGGAGGAAAAACTGTTTTTT.

This clone was observed a few times. The gene calls are TRBV29-1 and TRBJ1-1, with TRBD1 as a possible D gene (5 bases). V lost 1 base and J 1 base, leaving 7 bases between the germline ends. Germline CDR1 and CDR2: SQVTM and ANQGSEA. This CDR3 comprises 13 residues. CDR3 sequence: CSVEAGQNTEAFF. The CDR3 DNA sequence: TGCAGCGTTGAAGCCGGACAGAACACTGAAGCTTTCTTT.

The chain employs TRBV25-1 and TRBJ1-2, with 10 bases that match TRBD1. This CDR3 contains 15 residues. The junction had 6 bases not matched to a gene; V was cut back by 4 bases and J by 4 bases. CDR1 is MGHDK, CDR2 SYGVNS, per germline. In nucleotides, the CDR3 is TGTGCCAGCAGTGGGGACAGGGGAGACCTCTATGGCTACACCTTC. Its protein is CASSGDRGDLYGYTF.

The chain's CDR3 is CASSLSTSGSQYF. The CDR3 DNA sequence: TGTGCCAGCAGTTTATCGACTAGCGGGAGCCAATATTTT. The gene calls are TRBV27 and TRBJ2-3; 12 nucleotides line up with TRBD2. CDR1 is MNHEY and CDR2 is SMNVEV in the germline V gene (reference sequence). CDR3 length: 13 amino acids. Trimming at V came to 0 bases and at J to 15 bases, leaving 4 bases not matched to a gene.

Notes on this clone: This same CDR3 is encoded by further DNA sequences in the sample. CDR3 loop: CASSIGQGVYEQYF. The DNA of the CDR3 is TGTGCCAGTAGTATAGGGCAGGGGGTATACGAGCAGTACTTC. V gene TRBV19 combines with J gene TRBJ2-7; 7 bases are a match to TRBD1. The trim removed 1 base at V and 4 bases at J, leaving 4 bases unmatched. The CDR3 has 14 residues. Germline V lookup: CDR1 LNHDA, CDR2 SQIVND (reference sequence).

This clone was counted a few times. V and J are TRBV4-1 and TRBJ1-2, with 7 bases that match TRBD1. Germline CDR1 and CDR2: MGHRA and YSYEKL. This CDR3 has 17 residues. Losses at the gene ends were 0 bases for V and 8 bases for J; bases not matched to a gene: 15. The CDR3 here is CASSQDRGRTGPIGYTF. The CDR3 DNA reads as TGCGCCAGCAGCCAAGATAGAGGGCGGACAGGTCCTATAGGCTACACCTTC.

Here the CDR3 reads CASSFNSQGFGYTF. The DNA of the CDR3 is TGTGCCAGCAGTTTCAACTCGCAGGGATTTGGCTACACCTTC. The V call is TRBV28, the J call TRBJ1-2, with D perhaps TRBD1 (5 bases). Germline lookup yields CDR1 MDHEN and CDR2 SYDVKM. V lost 3 bases, J lost 7 bases, and 15 bases lay in between. The CDR3 spans 14 residues.

The rearrangement uses TRBV7-2 and TRBJ1-1; TRBD1 matches 8 bases. The germline gives CDR1 SGHTA, CDR2 FQGNSA. The CDR3 extends over 14 amino acids. V lost 5 bases and J lost 3; bases outside the gene matches: 5. CDR3: CASSRYRGDTEAFF. CDR3 bases: TGTGCCAGCAGCCGATACAGGGGGGACACTGAAGCTTTCTTT.

The rearrangement links TRBV10-2 to TRBJ2-5; TRBD1 agrees at 8 bases. The CDR3 is 14 residues long. V was clipped by 7 bases and J by 2 bases; unmatched bases: 6. Germline CDR1 WSHSY, CDR2 SAAADI. CDR3: CASTPGTGQETQYF. Here the CDR3 DNA reads TGCGCCAGCACCCCCGGGACAGGACAAGAGACCCAGTACTTC.

The rearrangement joins TRBV15 to TRBJ2-2; 8 bases agree with TRBD1. This CDR3 spans 15 amino acids. Looked up from germline, CDR1 is LNHNV and CDR2 is YYDKDF (reference sequence). J was trimmed by 6 bases and V by 8 bases; bases with no gene match: 11. CDR3 protein: CATARDRGAAGELFF. Written as DNA, the CDR3 is TGTGCCACCGCTCGAGACAGGGGAGCAGCCGGGGAGCTGTTTTTT.

The chain has TRBV6-1 and TRBJ2-7; no firm D call. Trimming stripped 6 bases from V and 3 bases from J, with 12 bases between. CDR1 is MNHNS, CDR2 SASEGT, per germline. There are 13 residues in the CDR3. For the CDR3, the DNA is TGTGCCAGCAGACCGGGTCCGATCTACGAGCAGTACTTC. It is translated as CASRPGPIYEQYF.

This chain joins TRBV5-5 and TRBJ1-2, with 8 nucleotides matching TRBD1. The CDR3 is 13 residues long. Trimming cost V 8 bases and J 7 bases; bases outside gene matches: 10. CDR1 and CDR2 (germline): SGHKS, YYEKEE (reference sequence). CDR3 sequence reads: CASSQGAQGGYTF. The CDR3 bases are TGTGCCAGTTCGCAGGGGGCGCAAGGTGGCTACACCTTC.

This sequence joins TRBV10-2 and TRBJ2-3; no clear D. There are 12 residues in the CDR3. Trimming left V 0 bases short and J 6 bases short, with 4 bases between. The germline V gene encodes CDR1 WSHSY and CDR2 SAAADI. CDR3 DNA: TGCGCCAGCAGTGAGTCGTATGATACGCAGTATTTT. Its translation is CASSESYDTQYF.

A note on this clone: One end of the junction varies from germline; a read error may be responsible. The V and J genes are TRBV11-2 and TRBJ2-7; a possible D gene is TRBD2 (5 bases). CDR1 SGHAT and CDR2 FQNNGV come from the germline V gene. The CDR3 runs to 11 residues. The CDR3 sequence is CASSPRGSQNF. The CDR3 DNA sequence: TGTGCCAGCAGCCCCCGAGGGTCTCAAAACTTC.

This clone was recorded only once. This sequence joins TRBV27 and TRBJ1-5; D may be TRBD1 (6 bases). This CDR3 spans 17 amino acids. The V gene's germline CDR1 is MNHEY and CDR2 SMNVEV (reference sequence). V shed 3 bases and J shed 3 bases, with 18 bases lying between them. The CDR3 sequence: CASSFSARGGYNQPQHF. In DNA, the CDR3 is TGTGCCAGCAGTTTTTCGGCCAGGGGAGGGTACAATCAGCCCCAGCATTTT.

V is TRBV29-1 and J is TRBJ1-1, with D possibly matching TRBD1 (6 bases). CDR1 is SQVTM, CDR2 ANQGSEA, per germline. V lost 8 bases to trimming and J lost 9 bases, with 22 bases between them. The length of the CDR3 is 13 residues. The CDR3 DNA is TGCAGCTCCTCCCGGGACACCAGAGAGAAAGCTTTCTTT. This codes for CSSSRDTREKAFF.

This clone was recorded once. This rearrangement joins TRBV5-1 to TRBJ2-2, with TRBD1 matching 10 bases. The V and J ends lost 4 bases and 5 bases, in that order; junction bases with no gene match: 2. Germline CDR1 reads SGHRS; CDR2 reads YFSETQ. This CDR3 spans 14 amino acids. The CDR3 is CASSADRGTGELFF. In DNA, the CDR3 is TGCGCCAGCAGCGCGGACAGGGGGACCGGGGAGCTGTTTTTT.

V and J are TRBV7-3 and TRBJ2-1; D is possibly TRBD1 (6 bases). The V end lost 1 base, the J end lost 6 bases, and 13 bases lay between the germline ends. This CDR3 is built from 15 residues. CDR1 and CDR2 from the germline V gene are SGHTA and FQGTGA. CDR3: CASSLSRGGFNEQFF. The CDR3 bases are TGTGCCAGCAGCTTAAGCAGGGGCGGGTTCAATGAGCAGTTCTTC.

In this sample, this clone turned up a few times. V is TRBV9 and J is TRBJ1-2, with a tentative D call TRBD1 (5 bases). The CDR3 is made up of 12 amino acids. Germline V gives CDR1 SGDLS, CDR2 YYNGEE. V lost 3 bases to trimming and J lost 5 bases, with 8 bases between them. CDR3 region: CASSDSGYGYTF. The CDR3, as DNA: TGTGCCAGCAGCGACTCAGGGTATGGCTACACCTTC.

The gene calls are TRBV5-8 and TRBJ1-6, with unresolved D. Trimming left V 4 bases short and J 1 base short, with 12 bases between. This CDR3 contains 16 residues. Germline values: CDR1 SGHTS, CDR2 YDEGEE. The CDR3 sequence is CASSNPGRSYNSPLHF. The CDR3 DNA sequence: TGTGCCAGCAGCAACCCCGGCAGGTCCTATAATTCACCCCTCCACTTT.

J is TRBJ2-1 and V is TRBV2, with 9 bases that match TRBD2. The V gene end was trimmed by 4 bases and the J gene end by 10 bases; junction bases not matched to a gene: 14. Germline V lookup: CDR1 SNHLY, CDR2 FYNNEI. This CDR3 comprises 16 residues. CDR3 nucleotide sequence: TGTGCCAGCAGTGTCGGGGCGGGGGGGCCGATGCTGGAGCAGTTCTTC. This translates into CASSVGAGGPMLEQFF.